The clone carrying this TCR beta chain was seen more than once but under ten times. The target antigen is unknown. Survey level was the resolution at which the v3.0 immunoSEQ assay ran. Produced via immunoSEQ multiplex PCR; TCRdb's table is partial and in-frame only. This table holds around 20,000 clones, 75% to 90% found once. The sample is drawn from a study of long-term antiretroviral therapy in people with HIV. Background on the study: A decade or so separates the oldest specimens from the later 2015 immediate-ART recommendation.

Germline assignment: CDR1 SGHTA and CDR2 FQGNSA. Between the trimmed V and J ends, which lost 3 bases and 1 base, there was a span of 13 bases. The CDR3 is 15 amino acids. General study points: An increase in diversity followed ART, yet levels stayed below transplant donor controls. Blood obtained between the mid-2000s and the late 2010s may reflect older ART regimens. Repertoire dominance by clones expanded before ART was seen at all time points.

The J gene is TRBJ2-7, the V gene TRBV7-2; TRBD1 or TRBD2 may be the D gene (5 bases each). This TCR was recovered from a man younger than 45 with HIV. The material sequenced was unsorted PBMCs, taken roughly 5.9 years after starting antiretroviral therapy. The DNA for the CDR3 is TGTGCCAGCAGCTTTAGGGACCTTCTTTCCTACGAGCAGTACTTC. Protein: CASSFRDLLSYEQYF. Filled out from reference TRBV7-2 and TRBJ2-7, the complete variable domain reads GAGVSQSPSNKVTEKGKDVELRCDPISGHTALYWYRQSLGQGLEFLIYFQGNSAPDKSGLPSDRFSAERTGGSVSTLTIQRTQQEDSAVYLCASSFRDLLSYEQYFGPGTRLTVT.